Following are 24 T cell receptor beta chains from one sample sequenced in a study of blood T cell repertoires in COVID-19. TCRdb's table, derived via immunoSEQ multiplex PCR, lists solely in-frame clones and lacks some. The table lists approximately 190,000 clones, 84% of them singletons. Sequencing used PBMCs or T cells enriched from blood (not recorded which). The receptors here all came from a woman aged 25 to 39 who had been exposed to COVID-19.

The CDR3 loop is CASSQDRQTDEQYF. The CDR3, as DNA: TGCGCCAGCAGCCAAGATAGACAGACCGACGAGCAGTACTTC. The chain uses TRBV4-1 and TRBJ2-7; a weak D match, TRBD1 (5 bases). V was trimmed by 0 bases and J by 5 bases, leaving 11 bases between them. Per germline, CDR1 MGHRA and CDR2 YSYEKL. The CDR3 totals 14 residues.

This sequence joins TRBV7-2 and TRBJ1-4, with D possibly TRBD1 on 5 matching bases. Per the germline V gene, CDR1 is SGHTA and CDR2 is FQGNSA. V was cut by 7 bases and J by 3 bases, with 9 bases left in between. The CDR3 spans 13 residues. CDR3 nucleotides: TGTGCCAGCACGGAGGGGTCTAATGAAAAACTGTTTTTT. Protein product: CASTEGSNEKLFF.

This clone was picked up one time. This chain links TRBV12-5 with TRBJ1-1; D not resolved. There are 13 residues in the CDR3. V gave up 4 bases and J gave up 5 bases, with 11 bases separating them. In germline, CDR1 is LGHNT, CDR2 FRNRAP. This CDR3 reads CASGSTITTEAFF. CDR3 coding DNA: TGTGCTAGTGGTTCAACCATAACAACTGAAGCTTTCTTT. Variable domain in full (rest from reference TRBV12-5 and TRBJ1-1): DARVTQTPRHKVTEMGQEVTMRCQPILGHNTVFWYRQTMMQGLELLAYFRNRAPLDDSGMPKDRFSAEMPDATLATLKIQPSEPRDSAVYFCASGSTITTEAFFGQGTRLTVV.

The CDR3 protein is CASSSTPTGVGETQYF. The CDR3 DNA reads as TGCGCCAGCAGCTCTACGCCTACAGGGGTTGGCGAGACCCAGTACTTC. V gene TRBV5-1 combines with J gene TRBJ2-5; TRBD1 aligns across 7 bases. CDR3 length equals 16 residues. V shed 3 bases and J 5 bases; nucleotides not matched to a gene: 13. Germline V CDR1 and CDR2: SGHRS, YFSETQ.

The chain uses TRBV29-1 and TRBJ1-2; no clear D gene. The CDR3 contains 13 residues. Trimming removed 3 bases from V and 5 bases from J, with 13 bases in between. Germline CDR1 is SQVTM and CDR2 is ANQGSEA. This CDR3 is CSVEASQAYGYTF. The CDR3 DNA sequence: TGCAGCGTTGAGGCTTCGCAGGCGTATGGCTACACCTTC.

The V and J genes are TRBV13 and TRBJ2-1, with 10 bases matching TRBD1. The CDR3 runs to 16 residues. Germline trimming cut 4 bases from V and 0 bases from J; bases unmatched to any gene: 3. From germline, CDR1 is PRHDT and CDR2 FYEKMQ (reference sequence). This CDR3 is CASSSWDRGSYNEQFF. In nucleotides, the CDR3 is TGTGCCAGCAGCTCCTGGGACAGGGGCTCCTACAATGAGCAGTTCTTC.

The chain joins TRBV11-2 to TRBJ1-1; D is unresolved. V shed 1 base and J shed 8 bases, with 8 bases lying between them. CDR1 and CDR2 from the germline V gene are SGHAT and FQNNGV. The length of the CDR3 is 12 residues. CDR3 region: CASSLASLEAFF. The DNA of the CDR3 is TGTGCCAGCAGCTTAGCCTCGTTGGAAGCTTTCTTT.

The gene calls are TRBV2 and TRBJ1-5; 10 bases map to TRBD1. The CDR3 is 14 amino acids. V dropped 0 bases and J dropped 9; count of bases not matched to a gene: 2. The germline CDR1 and CDR2 sequences are SNHLY and FYNNEI. CDR3 bases: TGTGCCAGCAGTGAAGCGGACAGGGGGGGGCCCCAGCATTTT. Its protein is CASSEADRGGPQHF.

This chain connects TRBV4-1 to TRBJ2-7; 11 bases fit TRBD2. J gave up 4 bases and V 2 bases, and 10 bases lay outside the gene matches. CDR1 is MGHRA and CDR2 is YSYEKL in the germline V gene. CDR3 length: 17 residues. The CDR3 here is CASSQPLSGTSGYEQYF. Here the CDR3 DNA reads TGCGCCAGCAGCCAACCGCTATCCGGGACTAGCGGTTACGAGCAGTACTTC.

This chain uses TRBV5-1 with TRBJ2-7; possibly TRBD1 for D (6 bases). Deletions cut 3 bases from V and 4 bases from J, with 26 bases between. The CDR3 runs 18 residues. Germline V lookup: CDR1 SGHRS, CDR2 YFSETQ. The chain's CDR3 is CASSYRYRAGSHGYEQYF. The CDR3, as DNA: TGCGCCAGCAGCTATCGATACAGGGCCGGGTCCCATGGGTACGAGCAGTACTTC.

This rearrangement joins TRBV21-1 to TRBJ2-7; TRBD2 is taken as the D call from the table, unchecked against the DNA. TRBV21-1 is marked as a pseudogene. This CDR3 has 18 amino acids. The CDR3 DNA is TGTGCCAGCGTCGACAAACAGCAGCAGGGAGGGACTAAGGGCGAGCAGTACTTC. Protein: CASVDKQQQGGTKGEQYF.

The rearrangement links TRBV28 to TRBJ2-7; the match to TRBD1 covers 11 bases. Germline V CDR1 and CDR2: MDHEN, SYDVKM. CDR3 length: 16 amino acids. V was pared by 2 bases and J by 2 bases, with 5 bases of the junction left unmatched. CDR3 in DNA: TGTGCCAGCAGTTTACCCGGGACAGGGGGAGCCTACGAGCAGTACTTC. The encoded protein is CASSLPGTGGAYEQYF.

This clone was picked up many times. The chain carries TRBV7-2 and TRBJ2-7; D ambiguous. Germline CDR1 is SGHTA and CDR2 is FQGNSA. The CDR3 extends over 16 amino acids. V dropped 3 bases and J dropped 0 bases, with 15 bases sitting between them. In DNA, the CDR3 is TGTGCCAGCAGCTTCGGGTTTGCCCAAAGCTCCTACGAGCAGTACTTC. This codes for CASSFGFAQSSYEQYF.

V is TRBV5-4 and J is TRBJ1-4, with D possibly TRBD1 on 5 matching bases. V dropped 4 bases and J dropped 14 bases, with 18 bases sitting between them. The CDR3 has 13 amino acids. Germline values: CDR1 SGHNT, CDR2 YYREEE (reference sequence). In nucleotides, the CDR3 is TGTGCCAGCAGCAATTGGGCCGCGGGGGTGCTGTTTTTT. The encoded protein is CASSNWAAGVLFF.

J is TRBJ1-2 and V is TRBV6-5; D might be TRBD1 (6 bases). The CDR3 runs to 13 residues. CDR1 is MNHEY, CDR2 SVGAGI, per germline. V was cut by 0 bases and J by 10 bases, with 12 bases left in between. Here the CDR3 DNA reads TGTGCCAGCAGTTACTCCGTACAGGGTGACTACACCTTC. Translating it yields CASSYSVQGDYTF.

The CDR3 sequence is CASSIRAGEAFF. DNA of the CDR3: TGTGCCAGTAGTATAAGGGCGGGTGAAGCTTTCTTT. The V and J genes are TRBV19 and TRBJ1-1, with D hard to call. V lost 2 bases to trimming and J lost 7 bases, with 8 bases between them. The length of the CDR3 is 12 residues. Per germline, CDR1 LNHDA and CDR2 SQIVND (reference sequence). Complete variable domain (other parts from reference TRBV19 and TRBJ1-1): DGGITQSPKYLFRKEGQNVTLSCEQNLNHDAMYWYRQDPGQGLRLIYYSQIVNDFQKGDIAEGYSVSREKKESFPLTVTSAQKNPTAFYLCASSIRAGEAFFGQGTRLTVV.

The chain links TRBV3-1 (or the pseudogene TRBV3-2) to TRBJ1-4, with D unclear. V lost 1 base to trimming and J lost 8 bases, with 11 bases between them. Germline CDR1 reads LGHDT; CDR2 reads YNNKEL (reference sequence). This CDR3 has 14 residues. The CDR3 reads CASSQAGSWEKLFF. Written as DNA, the CDR3 is TGTGCCAGCAGCCAAGCGGGGAGTTGGGAAAAACTGTTTTTT.

The V gene is TRBV30, the J gene TRBJ2-2; maybe TRBD1 (5 bases). This CDR3 has 14 amino acids. CDR1 is GTSNPN and CDR2 is SVGIG in the germline V gene (reference sequence). V lost 0 bases and J 5 bases, leaving 10 bases between the germline ends. The CDR3, as DNA: TGTGCCTGGAGTGTACTAAAGGGGACCGGGGAGCTGTTTTTT. It yields the protein CAWSVLKGTGELFF.

The chain uses TRBV20-1 and TRBJ2-3; D is undetermined. Germline V gene data show CDR1 as DFQATT and CDR2 as SNEGSKA (reference sequence). This CDR3 region has 9 residues. CDR3 residues: CRPGDTQYF. The CDR3 DNA reads as TGCAGACCCGGTGATACGCAGTATTTT.

V and J are TRBV4-2 and TRBJ2-2; 13 bases map to TRBD2. CDR1 and CDR2 (germline): LGHNA, YNFKEQ. V gave up 1 base and J gave up 7 bases; unmatched junction bases: 9. The CDR3 consists of 18 residues. The CDR3 loop reads CASSQVATSGGKGGELFF. The CDR3 DNA is TGTGCCAGCAGCCAAGTGGCGACTAGCGGGGGGAAAGGCGGGGAGCTGTTTTTT.

This clone was observed once. This chain joins TRBV6-5 and TRBJ2-7; TRBD1 matches 8 bases. V lost 6 bases, J lost 5 bases, and 12 bases stayed unmatched. Germline CDR1 and CDR2: MNHEY and SVGAGI. The CDR3 runs 15 residues. The CDR3 reads CASSYGQGRLNEQYF. The CDR3 DNA sequence: TGTGCCAGCAGCTATGGACAGGGAAGATTAAACGAGCAGTACTTC.

This sequence joins TRBV14 and TRBJ2-3; 7 nucleotides line up with TRBD2. Germline loops: CDR1 SGHDN, CDR2 FVKESK. Germline trimming cut 5 bases from V and 2 bases from J; bases unmatched to any gene: 7. The CDR3 loop spans 15 amino acids. The chain's CDR3 is CASSYRGDYTDTQYF. Written as DNA, the CDR3 is TGTGCCAGCAGCTACCGGGGGGACTACACAGATACGCAGTATTTT.

This rearrangement joins TRBV29-1 to TRBJ1-2; weak D call: TRBD1 (6 bases). CDR1 is SQVTM and CDR2 is ANQGSEA in the germline V gene. CDR3 length: 12 residues. The V and J ends lost 6 bases and 6 bases respectively, with 14 bases between them. CDR3 in DNA: TGCAGCGTGTCGGACAGCCTTCATGGCTACACCTTC. It encodes CSVSDSLHGYTF.

This sequence joins TRBV27 and TRBJ2-2, with TRBD1 matching over 9 bases. This CDR3 has 17 amino acids. V lost 5 bases to trimming and J lost 3 bases; unmatched junction nucleotides: 10. Germline loops: CDR1 MNHEY, CDR2 SMNVEV (reference sequence). The CDR3 region is CASSPQGARMDTGELFF. In DNA, the CDR3 is TGTGCCAGCAGTCCACAGGGGGCGCGTATGGACACCGGGGAGCTGTTTTTT.